This entry describes one T cell receptor (beta chain). Its antigen is unknown. Sequencing was performed with immunoSEQ multiplex PCR; in TCRdb, only in-frame clones are kept and a portion is missing. In the table there are about 180,000 clones, approximately 92% of which are singletons. This entry comes from a study of T cell responses to AZD1222 COVID-19 vaccine. Germline V CDR1 and CDR2: LGHNA, YSLEER. The CDR3 consists of 14 residues. Trimming took off 4 bases at V and 6 bases at J, with 12 bases between the two ends. Whole-study results and caveats: Females outnumbered males among donors, who were mostly white British; clonal diversity was possibly underestimated. Repertoire sampling occurred only after the peak T cell response. When two AZD1222 doses had been given, Spike-specific TCR breadth and depth rose.

The clonotype was recovered from an adult who received the MenACWY meningococcal vaccine as a control. V and J are TRBV4-3 and TRBJ1-4; weak D call: TRBD1 (5 bases). This material consisted of peripheral blood, taken 28 days after the second dose of the MenACWY control vaccine. The CDR3 region has the DNA TGCGCCAGCAGCCGCCGGGACTCAGATGAAAAACTGTTTTTT. This gives the protein CASSRRDSDEKLFF.